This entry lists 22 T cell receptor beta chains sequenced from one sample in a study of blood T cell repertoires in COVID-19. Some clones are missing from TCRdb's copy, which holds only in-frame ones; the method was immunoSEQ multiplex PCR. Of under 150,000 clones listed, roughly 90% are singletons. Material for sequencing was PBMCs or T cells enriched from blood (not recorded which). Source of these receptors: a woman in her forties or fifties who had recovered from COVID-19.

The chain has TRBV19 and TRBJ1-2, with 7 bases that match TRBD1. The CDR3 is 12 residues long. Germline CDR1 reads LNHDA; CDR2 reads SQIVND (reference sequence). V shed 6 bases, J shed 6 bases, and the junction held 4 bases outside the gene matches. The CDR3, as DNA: TGTGCCAGTAGCGACAGGGTGAATGGCTACACCTTC. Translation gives CASSDRVNGYTF.

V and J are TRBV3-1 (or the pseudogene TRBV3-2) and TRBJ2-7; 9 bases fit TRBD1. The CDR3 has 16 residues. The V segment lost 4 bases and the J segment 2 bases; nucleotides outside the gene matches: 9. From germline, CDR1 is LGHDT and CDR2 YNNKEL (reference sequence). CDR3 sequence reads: CASSPAFGTGPYEQYF. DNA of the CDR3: TGTGCCAGCAGCCCCGCTTTCGGGACAGGGCCCTACGAGCAGTACTTC.

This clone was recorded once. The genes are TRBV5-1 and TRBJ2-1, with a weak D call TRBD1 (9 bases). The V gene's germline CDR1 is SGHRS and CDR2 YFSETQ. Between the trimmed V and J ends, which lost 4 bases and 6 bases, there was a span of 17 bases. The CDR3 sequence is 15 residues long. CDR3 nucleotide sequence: TGCGCCAGCAGCCCGGGGGGGACAGGGATCAATGAGCAGTTCTTC. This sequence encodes CASSPGGTGINEQFF.

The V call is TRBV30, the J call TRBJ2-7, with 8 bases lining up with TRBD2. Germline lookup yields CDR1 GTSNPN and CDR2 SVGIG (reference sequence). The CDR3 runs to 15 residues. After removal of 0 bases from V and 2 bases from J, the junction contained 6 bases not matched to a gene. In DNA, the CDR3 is TGTGCCTGGAGTGTTTCGGCGGGGGGAACCTACGAGCAGTACTTC. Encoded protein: CAWSVSAGGTYEQYF.

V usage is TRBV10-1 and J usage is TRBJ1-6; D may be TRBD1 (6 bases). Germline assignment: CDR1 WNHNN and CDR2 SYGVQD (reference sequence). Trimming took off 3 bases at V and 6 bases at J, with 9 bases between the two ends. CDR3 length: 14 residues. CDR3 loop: CASSEGTLNSPLHF. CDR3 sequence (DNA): TGCGCCAGCAGTGAAGGGACACTTAATTCACCCCTCCACTTT.

The CDR3 sequence: CASSQDSGANTGELFF. CDR3 DNA: TGTGCCAGCAGCCAGGACAGCGGGGCGAACACCGGGGAGCTGTTTTTT. The chain carries TRBV7-6 and TRBJ2-2; a weak D match, TRBD2 (7 bases). Trimming left V 5 bases short and J 0 bases short, with 13 bases between. Germline lookup yields CDR1 SGHVS and CDR2 FNYEAQ. The CDR3 is 16 residues long.

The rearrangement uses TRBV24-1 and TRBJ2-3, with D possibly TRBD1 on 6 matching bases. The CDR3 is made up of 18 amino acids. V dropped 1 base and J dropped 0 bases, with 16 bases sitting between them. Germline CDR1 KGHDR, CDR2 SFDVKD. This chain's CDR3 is CATSDFPRTALSTDTQYF. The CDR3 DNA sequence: TGTGCCACCAGTGATTTCCCTCGGACAGCACTCAGCACAGATACGCAGTATTTT.

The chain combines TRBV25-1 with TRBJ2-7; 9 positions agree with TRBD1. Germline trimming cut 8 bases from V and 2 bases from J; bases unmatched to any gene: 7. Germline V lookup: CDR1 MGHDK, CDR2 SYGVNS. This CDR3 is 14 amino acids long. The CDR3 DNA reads TGTGCCAGCCAACCGGGACAGGGTCCCTACGAGCAGTACTTC. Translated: CASQPGQGPYEQYF.

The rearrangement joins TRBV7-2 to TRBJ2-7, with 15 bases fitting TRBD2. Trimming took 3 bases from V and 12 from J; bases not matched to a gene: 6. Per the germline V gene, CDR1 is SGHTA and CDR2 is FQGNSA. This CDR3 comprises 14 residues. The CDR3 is CASSFWTSGGAVYF. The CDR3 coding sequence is TGTGCCAGCAGCTTCTGGACTAGCGGGGGGGCTGTGTACTTC. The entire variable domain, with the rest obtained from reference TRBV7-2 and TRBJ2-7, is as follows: GAGVSQSPSNKVTEKGKDVELRCDPISGHTALYWYRQSLGQGLEFLIYFQGNSAPDKSGLPSDRFSAERTGGSVSTLTIQRTQQEDSAVYLCASSFWTSGGAVYFGPGTRLTVT.

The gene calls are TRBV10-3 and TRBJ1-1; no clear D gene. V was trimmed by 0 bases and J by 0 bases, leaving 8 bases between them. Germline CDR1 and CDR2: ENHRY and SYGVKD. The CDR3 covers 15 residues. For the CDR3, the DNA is TGTGCCATCAGTGAGTCGCCAGGTATGAACACTGAAGCTTTCTTT. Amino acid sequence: CAISESPGMNTEAFF.

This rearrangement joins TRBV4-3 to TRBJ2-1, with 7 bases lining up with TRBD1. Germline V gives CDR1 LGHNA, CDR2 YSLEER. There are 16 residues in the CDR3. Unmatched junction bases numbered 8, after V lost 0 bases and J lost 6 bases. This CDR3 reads CASSQDPGWTGNEQFF. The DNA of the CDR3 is TGCGCCAGCAGCCAAGACCCTGGGTGGACAGGCAATGAGCAGTTCTTC.

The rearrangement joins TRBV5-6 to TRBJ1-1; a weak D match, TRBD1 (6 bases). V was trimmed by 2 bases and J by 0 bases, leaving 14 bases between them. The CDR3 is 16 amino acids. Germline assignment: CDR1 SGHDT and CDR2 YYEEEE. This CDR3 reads CASSLGTFQLNTEAFF. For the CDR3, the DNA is TGTGCCAGCAGCTTAGGGACATTCCAATTGAACACTGAAGCTTTCTTT. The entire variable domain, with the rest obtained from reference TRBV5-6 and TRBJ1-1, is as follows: DAGVTQSPTHLIKTRGQQVTLRCSPKSGHDTVSWYQQALGQGPQFIFQYYEEEERQRGNFPDRFSGHQFPNYSSELNVNALLLGDSALYLCASSLGTFQLNTEAFFGQGTRLTVV.

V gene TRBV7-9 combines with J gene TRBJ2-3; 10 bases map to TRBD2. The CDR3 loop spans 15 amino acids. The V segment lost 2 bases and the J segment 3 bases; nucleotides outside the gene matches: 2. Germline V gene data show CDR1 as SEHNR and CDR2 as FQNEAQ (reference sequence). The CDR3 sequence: CASSLPGLATDTQYF. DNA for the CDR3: TGTGCCAGCAGCTTACCGGGACTAGCGACAGATACGCAGTATTTT.

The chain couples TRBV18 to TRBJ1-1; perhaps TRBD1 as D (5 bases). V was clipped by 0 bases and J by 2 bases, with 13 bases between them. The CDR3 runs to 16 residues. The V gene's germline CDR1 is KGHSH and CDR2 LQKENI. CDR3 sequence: CASSPPRGGKNTEAFF. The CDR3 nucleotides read TGTGCCAGCTCACCACCGAGGGGAGGGAAAAACACTGAAGCTTTCTTT.

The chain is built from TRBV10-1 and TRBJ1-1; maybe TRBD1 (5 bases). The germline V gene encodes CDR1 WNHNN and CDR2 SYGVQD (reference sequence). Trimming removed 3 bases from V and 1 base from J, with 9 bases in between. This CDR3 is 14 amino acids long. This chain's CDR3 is CASSDGGENTEAFF. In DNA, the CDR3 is TGCGCCAGCAGTGATGGAGGGGAGAACACTGAAGCTTTCTTT.

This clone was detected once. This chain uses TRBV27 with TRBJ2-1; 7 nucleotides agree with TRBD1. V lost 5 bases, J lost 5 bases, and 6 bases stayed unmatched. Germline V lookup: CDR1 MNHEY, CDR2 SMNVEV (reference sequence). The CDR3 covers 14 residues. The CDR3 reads CASSPDRLNNEQFF. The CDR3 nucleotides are TGTGCCAGCAGTCCGGACAGGCTTAACAATGAGCAGTTCTTC.

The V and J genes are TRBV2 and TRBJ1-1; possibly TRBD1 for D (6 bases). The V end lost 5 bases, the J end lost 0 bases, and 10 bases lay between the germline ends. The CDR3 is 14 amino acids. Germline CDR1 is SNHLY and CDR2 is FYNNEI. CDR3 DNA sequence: TGTGCCAGCAGTCGACAGGAGCTGAACACTGAAGCTTTCTTT. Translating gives CASSRQELNTEAFF.

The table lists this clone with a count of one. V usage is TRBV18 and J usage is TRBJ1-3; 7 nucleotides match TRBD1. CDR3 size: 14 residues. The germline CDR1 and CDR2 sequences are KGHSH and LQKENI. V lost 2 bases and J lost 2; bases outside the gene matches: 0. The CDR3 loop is CASSPDRAGNTIYF. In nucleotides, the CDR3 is TGTGCCAGCTCACCAGACAGGGCTGGAAACACCATATATTTT.

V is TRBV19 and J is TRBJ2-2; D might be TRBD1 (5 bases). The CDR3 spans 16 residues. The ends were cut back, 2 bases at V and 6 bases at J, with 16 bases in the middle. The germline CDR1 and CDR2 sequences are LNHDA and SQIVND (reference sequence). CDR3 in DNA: TGTGCCAGTAGTATACAGGGTTTTCTACGTGCCGGGGAGCTGTTTTTT. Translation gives CASSIQGFLRAGELFF.

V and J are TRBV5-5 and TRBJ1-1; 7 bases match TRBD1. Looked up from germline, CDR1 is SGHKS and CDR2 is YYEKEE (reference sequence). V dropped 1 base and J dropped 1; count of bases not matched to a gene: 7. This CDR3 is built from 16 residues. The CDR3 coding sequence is TGTGCCAGCAGCTTGCGCCAACAGGGGACGAACACTGAAGCTTTCTTT. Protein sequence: CASSLRQQGTNTEAFF.

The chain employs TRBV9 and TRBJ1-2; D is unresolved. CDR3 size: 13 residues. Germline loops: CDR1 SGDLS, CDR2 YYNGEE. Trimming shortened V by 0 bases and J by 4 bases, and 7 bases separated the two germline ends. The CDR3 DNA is TGTGCCAGCAGCGTAGTCCCTCCCTATGGCTACACCTTC. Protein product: CASSVVPPYGYTF.

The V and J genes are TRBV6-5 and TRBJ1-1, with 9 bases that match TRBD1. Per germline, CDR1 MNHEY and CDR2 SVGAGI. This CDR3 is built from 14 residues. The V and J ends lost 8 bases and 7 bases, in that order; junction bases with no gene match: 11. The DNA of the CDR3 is TGTGCCAGCGCTTTGCGACAGGGGGTAGGTGAAGCTTTCTTT. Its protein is CASALRQGVGEAFF.